Below, 2 T cell receptor beta chains from the same sample are listed, as sequenced in a study of cytomegalovirus exposure and HLA in healthy donors. Use of 60 Vbeta and 13 Jbeta primers characterized the PCR. The assay was immunoSEQ multiplex PCR, and TCRdb's table has in-frame clones only and misses some. The table lists 100,000 to 150,000 clones, under 85% of them singletons. Sequences were obtained from PBMCs. The receptors were sampled from a woman between 50 and 59 years old in good health and CMV-seropositive.

The chain joins TRBV18 to TRBJ1-5; weak D call: TRBD1 (5 bases). This CDR3 is 12 amino acids long. Germline V gives CDR1 KGHSH, CDR2 LQKENI. V lost 3 bases to trimming and J lost 10 bases, with 10 bases between them. As DNA, the CDR3 is TGTGCCAGCTCACCCGCGGGGGAACCCCAGCATTTT. Translated: CASSPAGEPQHF.

The rearrangement joins TRBV10-1 to TRBJ2-3, with TRBD2 matching over 7 bases. J lost 4 bases, V lost 8 bases, and 9 bases had no gene match. The CDR3 covers 14 residues. The germline V gene encodes CDR1 WNHNN and CDR2 SYGVQD (reference sequence). CDR3 bases: TGCGCCAGCGGGGAGGGCCGTATATCAGATACGCAGTATTTT. Protein product: CASGEGRISDTQYF.